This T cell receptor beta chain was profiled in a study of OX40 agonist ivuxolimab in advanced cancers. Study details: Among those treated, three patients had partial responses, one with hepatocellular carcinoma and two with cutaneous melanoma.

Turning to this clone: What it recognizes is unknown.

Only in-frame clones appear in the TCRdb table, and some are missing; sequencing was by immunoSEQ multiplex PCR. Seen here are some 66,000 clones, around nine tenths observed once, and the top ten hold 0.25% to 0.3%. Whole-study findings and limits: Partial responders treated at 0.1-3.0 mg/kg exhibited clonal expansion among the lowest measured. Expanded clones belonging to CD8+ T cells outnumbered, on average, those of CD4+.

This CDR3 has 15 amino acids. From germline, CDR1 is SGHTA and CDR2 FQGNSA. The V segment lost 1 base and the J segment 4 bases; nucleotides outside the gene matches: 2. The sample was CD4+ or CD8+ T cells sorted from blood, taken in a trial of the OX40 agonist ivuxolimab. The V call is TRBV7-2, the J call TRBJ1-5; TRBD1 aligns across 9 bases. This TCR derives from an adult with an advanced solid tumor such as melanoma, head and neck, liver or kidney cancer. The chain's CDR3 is CASSLGGTGNQPQHF. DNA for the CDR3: TGTGCCAGCAGCTTAGGGGGGACAGGGAATCAGCCCCAGCATTTT.